One sample yielded the 17 T cell receptor beta chains listed below, sequenced in a study of T cells in Graves' hyperthyroidism and ophthalmopathy. The investigators amplified TCR beta CDR3 regions from RNA transcripts. Primed by the HTBI set, a first-round RT-PCR was run on the TCR CDR3. From the multiplex PCR reads, TCRdb called clonotypes with MiXCR, one entry per CDR3 protein. Of 250,000 or so distinct CDR3 sequences listed, approximately 16% were seen once; the top ten hold 30% to 35%. The sample consisted of blood. These TCRs come from a woman aged 50 to 65 with Graves' hyperthyroidism that later progressed to Graves' ophthalmopathy.

This clonotype was seen at least ten times. The chain is built from TRBV11-2 and TRBJ2-1; D is unclear. CDR1 SGHAT and CDR2 FQNNGV come from the germline V gene. The CDR3 loop spans 20 amino acids. V lost 1 base and J lost 5, with 27 bases in between. CDR3 region: CASSLVLAVGATIAHNEQFF. The CDR3 DNA is TGTGCCAGCAGCTTAGTATTGGCGGTGGGTGCAACCATAGCTCACAATGAGCAGTTCTTC.

A few counts support this clonotype. The chain has TRBV6-1 and TRBJ1-2; TRBD1 aligns across 7 bases. V trimming: 7 bases; J trimming: 6 bases; junction bases outside the gene matches: 17. The CDR3 is made up of 16 amino acids. Germline values: CDR1 MNHNS, CDR2 SASEGT. DNA for the CDR3: TGTGCCAGCAATCCATCCGGGACAGCGGCCTTTGATGGCTACACCTTC. Translated, it gives CASNPSGTAAFDGYTF.

This clonotype was found a few times. The rearrangement joins TRBV10-3 to TRBJ2-3; 10 bases match TRBD1. CDR3 length: 14 amino acids. V was clipped by 11 bases and J by 3 bases; unmatched bases: 8. CDR1 and CDR2 (germline): ENHRY, SYGVKD. The CDR3 is CASKTGQGTDTQYF. CDR3 DNA sequence: TGTGCCTCCAAAACGGGACAGGGGACAGATACGCAGTATTTT.

This clonotype was observed many times. In DNA form, the CDR3 reads TGTGCCAGCAGCGAGGGACTAGCGGGAGGGCCGGGAGAGACCCAGTACTTC. Its translation is CASSEGLAGGPGETQYF. The chain has TRBV5-8 and TRBJ2-5; 16 positions agree with TRBD2. The CDR3 runs 17 residues. CDR1 is SGHTS and CDR2 is YDEGEE in the germline V gene. V was pared by 4 bases and J by 4 bases, with 7 bases of the junction left unmatched.

With regard to this clonotype: At one end, the junction sequence differs from germline, possibly due to a read error. This chain joins TRBV7-7 and TRBJ2-5; either TRBD1 or TRBD2 may supply D (7 bases each). CDR1 and CDR2 (germline): SSHAT, FNYEAQ (reference sequence). The CDR3 sequence is 13 residues long. CDR3 bases: TGTGCTAGCAGTTCCAGGGGGGGAGAGACCCAGTACTTC. Protein: CASSSRGGETQYF.

This clonotype has a count of ten or more. The CDR3 DNA follows: TGCGCCAGCAAGGATCCCATCGGGAGGGCCTCCTACGAGCAGTACTTC. Its protein is CASKDPIGRASYEQYF. V gene TRBV5-1 combines with J gene TRBJ2-7; 8 nucleotides line up with TRBD2. The J segment lost 0 bases and the V segment lost 6 bases, leaving 11 bases of the junction unmatched. Germline values: CDR1 SGHRS, CDR2 YFSETQ. CDR3 size: 16 residues.

A few counts support this clonotype. The chain is built from TRBV20-1 and TRBJ2-7; TRBD2 is a possible D gene (5 bases). Trimming pared 5 bases from V and 3 bases from J, leaving 8 bases between. Germline V lookup: CDR1 DFQATT, CDR2 SNEGSKA (reference sequence). The CDR3 is 11 amino acids. CDR3 sequence: CSARRDYEQYF. The CDR3 DNA follows: TGCAGTGCTCGACGGGACTACGAGCAGTACTTC.

This clonotype came up many times. The J gene is TRBJ1-5, the V gene TRBV2, with 11 nucleotides matching TRBD1. V dropped 7 bases and J dropped 4; count of bases not matched to a gene: 3. The CDR3 consists of 14 residues. Germline V gene lookup returns CDR1 SNHLY and CDR2 FYNNEI. Here the CDR3 reads CASTGTGGNQPQHF. CDR3 nucleotide sequence: TGTGCCAGCACCGGGACAGGGGGTAATCAGCCCCAGCATTTT. Variable domain in full (rest from reference TRBV2 and TRBJ1-5): EPEVTQTPSHQVTQMGQEVILRCVPISNHLYFYWYRQILGQKVEFLVSFYNNEISEKSEIFDDQFSVERPDGSNFTLKIRSTKLEDSAMYFCASTGTGGNQPQHFGDGTRLSIL.

In its sample, this clonotype was seen many times. This chain links TRBV28 with TRBJ2-7; 7 bases line up with TRBD1. Per germline, CDR1 MDHEN and CDR2 SYDVKM. This CDR3 comprises 15 residues. Trimming removed 5 bases from V and 1 base from J; junction bases left unmatched: 8. The DNA for the CDR3 is TGTGCCAGCAGTCGACAGGGTTCCCTTTCCTACGAGCAGTACTTC. Its translation: CASSRQGSLSYEQYF.

This clonotype has at least ten counts. The chain is built from TRBV3-1 and TRBJ2-2, with D unclear. The CDR3 contains 14 residues. Germline V CDR1 and CDR2: LGHDT, YNNKEL (reference sequence). The V and J ends lost 0 bases and 5 bases respectively, with 7 bases between them. Written as DNA, the CDR3 is TGTGCCAGCAGCCAAGAGGTGGGGACCGGGGAGCTGTTTTTT. This codes for CASSQEVGTGELFF.

Only a few counts were recorded for this clonotype. The V gene is TRBV29-1, the J gene TRBJ2-5; D may match TRBD1 or TRBD2 (5 bases each). The CDR3 consists of 14 residues. The ends were cut back, 3 bases at V and 4 bases at J, with 15 bases in the middle. Germline CDR1 reads SQVTM; CDR2 reads ANQGSEA. CDR3 sequence (DNA): TGCAGCGTTGATCGGGGCGCTTCCGGAGAGACCCAGTACTTC. Protein: CSVDRGASGETQYF.

This clonotype appeared a few times. This chain joins TRBV5-4 and TRBJ1-6; 7 nucleotides match TRBD1. The J segment lost 10 bases and the V segment lost 2 bases, leaving 9 bases of the junction unmatched. The CDR3 runs to 15 residues. In germline, CDR1 is SGHNT, CDR2 YYREEE (reference sequence). CDR3 protein: CASSLKGAQGSPLHF. The CDR3 bases are TGTGCCAGCAGCTTAAAGGGGGCGCAGGGATCACCCCTCCACTTT.

This clonotype occurred a few times. J is TRBJ2-1 and V is TRBV11-2; D assignment may be TRBD1 or TRBD2 (5 bases each). The germline gives CDR1 SGHAT, CDR2 FQNNGV. Trimming shortened V by 0 bases and J by 7 bases, and 13 bases separated the two germline ends. This CDR3 spans 15 amino acids. In nucleotides, the CDR3 is TGTGCCAGCAGCTTAGATGCCGGCTGGGGGAATGAGCAGTTCTTC. Translating it yields CASSLDAGWGNEQFF.

This clonotype occurred many times. V is TRBV6-1 and J is TRBJ1-1, with D hard to call. The CDR3 covers 12 residues. The V and J ends lost 10 bases and 5 bases respectively, with 14 bases between them. CDR1 is MNHNS and CDR2 is SASEGT in the germline V gene. The CDR3 loop reads CATGLTGTEAFF. For the CDR3, the DNA is TGTGCCACCGGGTTGACGGGGACTGAAGCTTTCTTT.

This clonotype was seen at least ten times. A much more abundant neighbour one base away suggests this may be a read error. The chain uses TRBV15 and TRBJ2-7, with 10 bases matching TRBD1. Trimming removed 0 bases from V and 6 bases from J; junction bases left unmatched: 2. This CDR3 contains 14 residues. From germline, CDR1 is LNHNV and CDR2 YYDKDF (reference sequence). CDR3 bases: TGTGCCACCAGCAGAGAGACAGGGGGCGTCGAGCAGTACTTC. This gives the protein CATSRETGGVEQYF. Complete variable domain (other parts from reference TRBV15 and TRBJ2-7): DAMVIQNPRYQVTQFGKPVTLSCSQTLNHNVMYWYQQKSSQAPKLLFHYYDKDFNNEADTPDNFQSRRPNTSFCFLDIRSPGLGDTAMYLCATSRETGGVEQYFGPGTRLTVT.

Worth noting for this clonotype: Since a much larger clone is just one base distant, this may be a read error. V and J are TRBV20-1 and TRBJ2-7; possible D gene TRBD2, 6 bases. The CDR3 is made up of 11 amino acids. Trimming left V 4 bases short and J 6 bases short, with 10 bases between. Germline V gene sequence: CDR1 DFQATT, CDR2 SNEGSKA (reference sequence). CDR3 DNA: TGCAGTGCTAACGGGAGAAGCGAGCAGTACTTC. Protein product: CSANGRSEQYF.

The chain employs TRBV20-1 and TRBJ1-1, with 9 bases matching TRBD1. Germline assignment: CDR1 DFQATT and CDR2 SNEGSKA (reference sequence). With 3 bases clipped from V and 4 bases from J, the junction kept 3 bases outside the gene matches. The CDR3 sequence is 13 residues long. The CDR3 spells CSARGTGSTEAFF. The CDR3 nucleotides are TGCAGTGCTAGGGGGACAGGGAGCACTGAAGCTTTCTTT.